Presented here are 7 T cell receptor beta chains from one specimen sequenced in a study of metastatic and nonmetastatic thyroid tumors (dated by TCRdb to 2018 to 2021). Receptors were amplified or captured by PCR. Sequenced using an Illumina HiSeq 4000. TCRdb reprocessed the public reads (quality trimming at Q25 with fastp, clone calling with MiXCR) and kept in-frame beta chains. For this sample there are tens of thousands of clones; approximately 12% appear just once. The top ten clones comprise about 11% of the sample. No patient had received any treatment before thyroid surgery. Sequenced: blood. Receptors originate from a female donor with papillary thyroid cancer or a benign thyroid nodule (not recorded which). Some clones in this sample may be carry-over from other donors' samples.

In this sample, this clone turned up many times. This chain joins TRBV12-3 or TRBV12-4 and TRBJ1-6, with D hard to call. The CDR3 covers 13 residues. Trimming took 3 bases from V and 9 from J, leaving 9 bases between them. The CDR3 reads CASSLAVGSPLHF. In nucleotides, the CDR3 is TGTGCCAGCAGTTTGGCAGTAGGTTCACCCCTCCACTTT.

This clone was counted only a few times. The chain combines TRBV20-1 with TRBJ1-1, with D possibly being TRBD1 (6 bases). V lost 5 bases, J lost 10 bases, and 17 bases lay in between. Germline-derived CDR1 and CDR2 are DFQATT and SNEGSKA (reference sequence). The CDR3 has 12 residues. The CDR3 sequence is CSASDRNQGAFF. The CDR3 region has the DNA TGCAGTGCTTCCGACAGGAACCAAGGAGCTTTCTTT.

This clone appeared many times. The chain couples TRBV4-3 to TRBJ2-7; 7 positions agree with TRBD1. This CDR3 is 18 amino acids long. With V trimmed by 0 bases and J by 0 bases, 11 bases remained unmatched. CDR1 and CDR2 from the germline V gene are LGHNA and YSLEER. The CDR3, as DNA: TGCGCCAGCAGCCAAGATATCCACGGTCGGGACAGCTCCTACGAGCAGTACTTC. This encodes CASSQDIHGRDSSYEQYF.

This clone was observed at least ten times. The genes are TRBV6-1 and TRBJ1-5; a weak D match, TRBD1 (5 bases). Trimming shortened V by 5 bases and J by 9 bases, and 17 bases separated the two germline ends. The germline gives CDR1 MNHNS, CDR2 SASEGT. This CDR3 contains 14 residues. The CDR3 DNA reads TGTGCCAGCAGTTCCGGGACGGGAGTAGGGCCCCAGCATTTT. This sequence encodes CASSSGTGVGPQHF.

The V call is TRBV6-2 or TRBV6-3, the J call TRBJ2-3, with D possibly called TRBD1 or TRBD2 (5 bases each). Germline V gene data show CDR1 as MNHEY and CDR2 as SVGEGT. The CDR3 is 19 residues long. The germline V and J ends were trimmed by 5 bases and 2 bases, with 26 bases remaining between them. CDR3 DNA sequence: TGTGCCAGCAGTCCCGTGGGACGAGCCCACTATTTGTCCACAGATACGCAGTATTTT. Its translation is CASSPVGRAHYLSTDTQYF.

This rearrangement joins TRBV3-1 to TRBJ2-7, with 9 bases fitting TRBD2. The CDR3 is made up of 13 amino acids. Germline V gene lookup returns CDR1 LGHDT and CDR2 YNNKEL (reference sequence). J gave up 6 bases and V 6 bases, and 6 bases lay outside the gene matches. CDR3 bases: TGTGCCAGCAGTGGGCGGGAGGGCCGCGAGCAGTACTTC. Translation gives CASSGREGREQYF.

The chain links TRBV4-1 to TRBJ2-7; TRBD2 aligns across 7 bases. Germline V gene sequence: CDR1 MGHRA, CDR2 YSYEKL. Losses at the gene ends were 8 bases for V and 6 bases for J; bases not matched to a gene: 13. There are 14 residues in the CDR3. The CDR3 nucleotides are TGCGCCAGCGGAGCCACGGCGGGAGTAGGCGAGCAGTACTTC. Protein: CASGATAGVGEQYF.